This T cell receptor beta chain was obtained from a study of blood T cell repertoires in COVID-19. As for the study in general: Samples taken during acute and convalescent COVID-19 were collected in the United States, Italy and Spain. The analysed material was cDNA or gDNA that came from T cells, B-cell-depleted T cells, or PBMCs.

Original methodology: By means of reference gene primer amplification, nucleated cell counts were estimated. Assay used: immunoSEQ multiplex PCR; TCRdb lists only in-frame clones, some missing. The DNA gave D and trimming, while V, J and clone size come from that table. The table records 260,000 or so clones, roughly 88% of them present only once. The CDR3 has 14 residues. Germline trimming cut 6 bases from V and 4 bases from J; bases unmatched to any gene: 6. CDR1 is KGHSH, CDR2 LQKENI, per germline. Sample: peripheral blood. The sequence was collected from a human donor in a cohort sampled during active COVID-19. The V call is TRBV18, the J call TRBJ1-5; 7 nucleotides align to TRBD1. The DNA of the CDR3 is TGTGCCAGCTCCCTAACAGGGGAGAATCAGCCCCAGCATTTT. Translating it yields CASSLTGENQPQHF.